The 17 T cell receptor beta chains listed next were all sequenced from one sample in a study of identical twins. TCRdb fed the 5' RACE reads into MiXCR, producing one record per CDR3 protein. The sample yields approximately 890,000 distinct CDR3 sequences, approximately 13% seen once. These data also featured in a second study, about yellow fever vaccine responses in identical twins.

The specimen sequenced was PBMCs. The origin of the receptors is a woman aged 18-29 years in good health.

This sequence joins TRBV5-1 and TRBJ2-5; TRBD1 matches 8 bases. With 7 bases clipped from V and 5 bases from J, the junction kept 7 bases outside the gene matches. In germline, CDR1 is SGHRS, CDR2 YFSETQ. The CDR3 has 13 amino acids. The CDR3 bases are TGCGCCAGCCGACAGGGGAACTGGGAGACCCAGTACTTC. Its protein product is CASRQGNWETQYF. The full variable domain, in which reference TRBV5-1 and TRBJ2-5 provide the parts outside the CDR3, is KAGVTQTPRYLIKTRGQQVTLSCSPISGHRSVSWYQQTPGQGLQFLFEYFSETQRNKGNFPGRFSGRQFSNSRSEMNVSTLELGDSALYLCASRQGNWETQYFGPGTRLLVL.

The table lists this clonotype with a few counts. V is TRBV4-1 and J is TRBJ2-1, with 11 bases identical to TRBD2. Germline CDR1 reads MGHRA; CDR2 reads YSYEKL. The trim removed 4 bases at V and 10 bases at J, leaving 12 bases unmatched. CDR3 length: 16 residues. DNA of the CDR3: TGCGCCAGCAGCCCCATAGGTACTAGCGGGAGAGAAGAGCAGTTCTTC. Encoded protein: CASSPIGTSGREEQFF.

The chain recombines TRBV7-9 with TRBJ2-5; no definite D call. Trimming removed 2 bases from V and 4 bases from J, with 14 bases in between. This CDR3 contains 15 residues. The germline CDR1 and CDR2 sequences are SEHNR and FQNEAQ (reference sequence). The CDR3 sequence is CASSLRSRGGETQYF. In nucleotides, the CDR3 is TGTGCCAGCAGCTTAAGGTCCAGAGGTGGAGAGACCCAGTACTTC.

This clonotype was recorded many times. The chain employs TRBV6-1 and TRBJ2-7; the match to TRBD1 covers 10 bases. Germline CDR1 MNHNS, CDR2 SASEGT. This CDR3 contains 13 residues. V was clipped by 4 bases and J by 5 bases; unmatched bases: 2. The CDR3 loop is CASSGGQGHEQYF. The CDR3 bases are TGTGCCAGCAGTGGGGGACAGGGGCACGAGCAGTACTTC.

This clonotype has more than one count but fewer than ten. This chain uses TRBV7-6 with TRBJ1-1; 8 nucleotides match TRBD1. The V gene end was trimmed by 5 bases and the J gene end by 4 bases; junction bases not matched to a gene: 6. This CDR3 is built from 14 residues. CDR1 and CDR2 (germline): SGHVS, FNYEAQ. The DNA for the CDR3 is TGTGCCAGCAGCCCTACGACAGGGGTCACTGAAGCTTTCTTT. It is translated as CASSPTTGVTEAFF.

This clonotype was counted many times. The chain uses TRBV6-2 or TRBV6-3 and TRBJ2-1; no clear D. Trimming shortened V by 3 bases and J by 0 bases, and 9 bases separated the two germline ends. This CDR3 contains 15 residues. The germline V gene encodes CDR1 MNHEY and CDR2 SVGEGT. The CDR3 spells CASSYRRISYNEQFF. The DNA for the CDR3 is TGTGCCAGCAGTTATAGACGGATCTCCTACAATGAGCAGTTCTTC.

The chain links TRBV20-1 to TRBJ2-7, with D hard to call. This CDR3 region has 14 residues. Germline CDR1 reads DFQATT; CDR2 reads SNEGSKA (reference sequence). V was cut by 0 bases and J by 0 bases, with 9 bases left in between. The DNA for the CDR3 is TGCAGTGCTAGAGATTTGCCGAGCTCCTACGAGCAGTACGTC. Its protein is CSARDLPSSYEQYV.

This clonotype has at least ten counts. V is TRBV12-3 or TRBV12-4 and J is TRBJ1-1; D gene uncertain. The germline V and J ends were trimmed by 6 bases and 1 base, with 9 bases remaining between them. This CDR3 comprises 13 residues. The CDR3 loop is CASSWRENTEAFF. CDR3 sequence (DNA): TGTGCCAGCAGCTGGAGGGAGAACACTGAAGCTTTCTTT.

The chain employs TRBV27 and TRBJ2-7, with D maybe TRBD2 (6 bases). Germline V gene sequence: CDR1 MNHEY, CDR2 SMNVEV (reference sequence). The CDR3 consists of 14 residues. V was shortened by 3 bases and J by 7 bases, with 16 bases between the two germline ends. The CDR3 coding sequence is TGTGCCAGCAGTTTTGACAGCAACAGCGGGGAGCAGTACTTC. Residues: CASSFDSNSGEQYF.

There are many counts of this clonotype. The CDR3 is CASSGSGRNTEAFF. CDR3 DNA sequence: TGTGCCAGCAGCGGGTCGGGGAGGAACACTGAAGCTTTCTTT. This chain connects TRBV12-3 or TRBV12-4 to TRBJ1-1, with unresolved D. Trimming took off 6 bases at V and 1 base at J, with 12 bases between the two ends. This CDR3 contains 14 residues.

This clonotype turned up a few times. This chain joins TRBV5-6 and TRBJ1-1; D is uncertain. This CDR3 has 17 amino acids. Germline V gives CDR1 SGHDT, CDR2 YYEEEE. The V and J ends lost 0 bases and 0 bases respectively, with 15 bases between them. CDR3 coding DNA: TGTGCCAGCAGCTTGGCTTGGTACAGTCTTATGAACACTGAAGCTTTCTTT. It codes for CASSLAWYSLMNTEAFF.

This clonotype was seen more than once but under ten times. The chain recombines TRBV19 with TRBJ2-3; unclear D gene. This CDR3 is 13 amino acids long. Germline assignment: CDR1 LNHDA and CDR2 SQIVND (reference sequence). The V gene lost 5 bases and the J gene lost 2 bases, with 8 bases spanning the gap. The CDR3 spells CASSEVHTDTQYF. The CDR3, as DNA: TGTGCCAGTAGTGAGGTCCACACAGATACGCAGTATTTT.

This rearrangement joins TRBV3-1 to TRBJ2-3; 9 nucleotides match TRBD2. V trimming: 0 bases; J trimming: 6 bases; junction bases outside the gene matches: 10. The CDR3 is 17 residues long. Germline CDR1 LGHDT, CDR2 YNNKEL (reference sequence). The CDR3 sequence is CASSQDQAGGSLDTQYF. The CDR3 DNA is TGTGCCAGCAGCCAAGACCAAGCGGGGGGCTCATTGGATACGCAGTATTTT.

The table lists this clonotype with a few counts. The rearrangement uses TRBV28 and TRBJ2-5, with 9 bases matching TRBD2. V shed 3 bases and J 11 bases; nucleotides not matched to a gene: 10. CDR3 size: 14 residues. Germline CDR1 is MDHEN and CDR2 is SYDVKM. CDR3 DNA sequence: TGTGCCAGCAGTTTTTCGACGCCTAGCGGGGTTCAGTACTTC. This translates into CASSFSTPSGVQYF.

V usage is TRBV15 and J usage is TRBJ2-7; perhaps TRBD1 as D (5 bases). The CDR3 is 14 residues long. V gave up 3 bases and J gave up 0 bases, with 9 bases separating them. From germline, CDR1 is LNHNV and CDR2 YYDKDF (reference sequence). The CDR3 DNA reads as TGTGCCACCAGCAGGCAGACAGTCTCCTACGAGCAGTACTTC. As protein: CATSRQTVSYEQYF.

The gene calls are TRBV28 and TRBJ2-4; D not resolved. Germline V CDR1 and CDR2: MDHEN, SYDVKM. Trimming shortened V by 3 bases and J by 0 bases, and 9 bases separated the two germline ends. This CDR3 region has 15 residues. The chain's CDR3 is CASSFGHLAKNIQYF. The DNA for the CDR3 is TGTGCCAGCAGTTTCGGGCACTTAGCCAAAAACATTCAGTACTTC.

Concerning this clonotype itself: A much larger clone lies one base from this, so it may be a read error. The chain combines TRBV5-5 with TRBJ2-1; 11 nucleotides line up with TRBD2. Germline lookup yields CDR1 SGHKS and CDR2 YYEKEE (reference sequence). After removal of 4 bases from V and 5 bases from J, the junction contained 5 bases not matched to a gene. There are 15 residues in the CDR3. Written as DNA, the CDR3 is TGTGCCAGCAGCCAGGAACTAGCGGGAGACAATGAGCAGTTCTTC. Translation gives CASSQELAGDNEQFF. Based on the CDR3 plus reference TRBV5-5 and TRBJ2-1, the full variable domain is DAGVTQSPTHLIKTRGQQVTLRCSPISGHKSVSWYQQVLGQGPQFIFQYYEKEERGRGNFPDRFSARQFPNYSSELNVNALLLGDSALYLCASSQELAGDNEQFFGPGTRLTVL.